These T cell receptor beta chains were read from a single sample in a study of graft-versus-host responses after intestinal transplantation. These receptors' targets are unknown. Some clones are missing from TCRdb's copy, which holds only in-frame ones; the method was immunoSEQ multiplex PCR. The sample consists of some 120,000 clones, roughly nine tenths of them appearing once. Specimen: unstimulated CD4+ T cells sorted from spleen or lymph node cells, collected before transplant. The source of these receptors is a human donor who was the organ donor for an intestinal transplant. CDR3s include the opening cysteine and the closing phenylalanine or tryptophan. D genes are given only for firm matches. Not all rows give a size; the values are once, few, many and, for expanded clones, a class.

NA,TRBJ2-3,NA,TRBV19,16,CASSMRASVGTDTQYF,TGTGCCAGTAGTATGAGGGCTAGCGTCGGCACAGATACGCAGTATTTT
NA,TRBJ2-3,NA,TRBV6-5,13,CASSYSMGDTQYF,TGTGCCAGCAGTTACTCGATGGGGGATACGCAGTATTTT
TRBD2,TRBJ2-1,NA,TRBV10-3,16,CAIIRTSGQRINEQFF,TGTGCCATCATCCGGACTAGCGGTCAGAGGATCAATGAGCAGTTCTTC
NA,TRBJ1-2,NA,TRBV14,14,CASSQGAGNYGYTF,TGTGCCAGCAGCCAAGGGGCCGGGAACTATGGCTACACCTTC
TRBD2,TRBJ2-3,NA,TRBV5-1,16,CASSSGTSVSTDTQYF,TGCGCCAGCAGCTCAGGGACTAGCGTTAGCACAGATACGCAGTATTTT
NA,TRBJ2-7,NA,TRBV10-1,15,CASNLGQITFYEQYF,TGCGCCAGCAACTTAGGACAAATTACCTTTTACGAGCAGTACTTC
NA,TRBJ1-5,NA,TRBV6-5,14,CASSYRRGHQPQHF,TGTGCCAGCAGTTACAGGAGGGGACATCAGCCCCAGCATTTT
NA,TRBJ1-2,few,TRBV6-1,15,CASSESANAGYGYTF,TGTGCCAGCAGTGAATCGGCAAACGCGGGCTATGGCTACACCTTC
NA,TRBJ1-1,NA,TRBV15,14,CATSNPGIGTEAFF,TGTGCCACCAGCAACCCAGGGATCGGCACTGAAGCTTTCTTT
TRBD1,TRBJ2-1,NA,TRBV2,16,CASSSETGAPRNEQFF,TGTGCCAGCAGTTCAGAGACAGGGGCGCCTCGAAATGAGCAGTTCTTC
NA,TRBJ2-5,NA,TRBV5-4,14,CASSFLRDGETQYF,TGTGCCAGCAGCTTCTTACGGGATGGAGAGACCCAGTACTTC
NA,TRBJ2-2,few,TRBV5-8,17,CASSRQYSTLIAGELFF,TGTGCCAGCAGCCGACAATACTCAACTTTGATTGCCGGGGAGCTGTTTTTT
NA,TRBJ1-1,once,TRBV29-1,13,CSVPSPGWAEAFF,TGCAGCGTCCCTAGCCCAGGTTGGGCTGAAGCTTTCTTT
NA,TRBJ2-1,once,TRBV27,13,CASRDRYRYRQFF,TGTGCCAGCAGAGACAGATACAGATACCGGCAGTTCTTC
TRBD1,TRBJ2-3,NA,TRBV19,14,CASSSRQGPDTQYF,TGTGCCAGTAGTAGCCGACAGGGCCCAGATACGCAGTATTTT
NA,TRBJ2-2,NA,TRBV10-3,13,CAISGGLNGELFF,TGTGCCATCAGTGGAGGACTAAATGGGGAGCTGTTTTTT
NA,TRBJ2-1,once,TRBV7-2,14,CASSPDYGANEQFF,TGTGCCAGCAGCCCGGACTACGGAGCCAATGAGCAGTTCTTC
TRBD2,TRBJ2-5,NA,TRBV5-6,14,CASSLATSVETQYF,TGTGCCAGCAGCTTGGCCACTAGCGTAGAGACCCAGTACTTC
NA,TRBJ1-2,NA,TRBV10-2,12,CASSVYKYGYTF,TGCGCCAGCAGTGTTTATAAGTATGGCTACACCTTC
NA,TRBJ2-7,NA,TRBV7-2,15,CASSLQSGGSYEQYF,TGTGCCAGCAGCTTACAAAGCGGCGGTTCCTACGAGCAGTACTTC
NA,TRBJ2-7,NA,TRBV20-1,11,CSAFSSYEQYF,TGCAGTGCTTTTAGCTCCTACGAGCAGTACTTC
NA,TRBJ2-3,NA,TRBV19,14,CASSILGFTDTQYF,TGTGCCAGTAGTATACTGGGTTTCACAGATACGCAGTATTTT
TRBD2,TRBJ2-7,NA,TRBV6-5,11,CGAGIHYEQYF,TGTGGAGCGGGGATCCACTACGAGCAGTACTTC
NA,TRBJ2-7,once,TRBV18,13,CASSLGPNYEQYF,TGTGCCAGCTCCCTCGGACCAAACTACGAGCAGTACTTC
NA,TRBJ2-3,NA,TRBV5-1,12,CASSVTRDTQYF,TGCGCCAGCAGTGTGACGCGGGATACGCAGTATTTT
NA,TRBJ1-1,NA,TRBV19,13,CASTTASNTEAFF,TGTGCCAGTACTACGGCCAGCAACACTGAAGCTTTCTTT
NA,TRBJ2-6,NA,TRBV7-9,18,CASSLVGGRTQGANVLTF,TGTGCCAGCAGCTTAGTTGGGGGGAGAACGCAAGGGGCCAACGTCCTGACTTTC
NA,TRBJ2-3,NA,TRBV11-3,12,CASSPPGDTQYF,TGTGCCAGCAGCCCGCCCGGCGATACGCAGTATTTT
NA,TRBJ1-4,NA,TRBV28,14,CAAHKSRGSEKLFF,TGTGCCGCCCATAAGAGCAGGGGCAGTGAAAAACTGTTTTTT
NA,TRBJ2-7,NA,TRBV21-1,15,CASSLRGEGHYEQYF,TGTGCCAGCAGCCTGAGGGGGGAGGGGCACTACGAGCAGTACTTC
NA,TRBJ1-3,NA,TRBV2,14,CASRGPASGNTIYF,TGTGCCAGCAGGGGTCCTGCCTCTGGAAACACCATATATTTT
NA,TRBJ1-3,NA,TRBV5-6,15,CASSLVLTTGNTIYF,TGTGCCAGCAGCTTGGTTTTGACGACTGGAAACACCATATATTTT
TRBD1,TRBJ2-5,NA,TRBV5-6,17,CASSSLGDSRVEETQYF,TGTGCCAGCAGCTCACTGGGGGACAGCCGCGTTGAAGAGACCCAGTACTTC
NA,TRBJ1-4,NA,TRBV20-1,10,CSARNEKLFF,TGCAGTGCTAGGAATGAAAAACTGTTTTTT
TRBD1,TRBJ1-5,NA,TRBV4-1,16,CASSQGQGWSNQPQHF,TGCGCCAGCAGCCAGGGACAGGGGTGGAGCAATCAGCCCCAGCATTTT
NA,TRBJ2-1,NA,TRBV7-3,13,CASSFDTYNEQFF,TGTGCCAGCAGCTTTGACACCTACAATGAGCAGTTCTTC
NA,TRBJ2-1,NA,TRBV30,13,CAWSSGPHNEQFF,TGTGCCTGGAGTTCCGGACCGCACAATGAGCAGTTCTTC
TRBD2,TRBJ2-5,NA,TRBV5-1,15,CASRRSGTNQETQYF,TGCGCCAGCAGGCGTAGCGGGACGAACCAAGAGACCCAGTACTTC
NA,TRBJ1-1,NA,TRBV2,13,CASSEEGETEAFF,TGTGCCAGCAGTGAAGAGGGGGAAACTGAAGCTTTCTTT
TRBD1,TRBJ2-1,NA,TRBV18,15,CASSPPGQGYNEQFF,TGTGCCAGCTCACCCCCGGGACAGGGGTATAATGAGCAGTTCTTC
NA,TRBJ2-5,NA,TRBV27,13,CASSQGTGETQYF,TGTGCCAGCAGCCAGGGGACTGGGGAGACCCAGTACTTC
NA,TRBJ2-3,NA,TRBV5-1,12,CASSLATDTQYF,TGCGCCAGCAGCTTAGCGACAGATACGCAGTATTTT
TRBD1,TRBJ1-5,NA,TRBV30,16,CAWSVGDRDLDQPQHF,TGTGCCTGGAGTGTAGGGGACAGGGATTTGGATCAGCCCCAGCATTTT
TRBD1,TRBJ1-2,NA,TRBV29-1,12,CSVASGGTGYTF,TGCAGCGTTGCGTCAGGGGGCACTGGCTACACCTTC
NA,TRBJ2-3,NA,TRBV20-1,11,CSARPGDTQYF,TGCAGTGCTAGACCCGGAGATACGCAGTATTTT
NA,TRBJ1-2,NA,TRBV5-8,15,CASSLDRSTNYGYTF,TGTGCCAGCAGCTTAGACCGATCCACTAACTATGGCTACACCTTC